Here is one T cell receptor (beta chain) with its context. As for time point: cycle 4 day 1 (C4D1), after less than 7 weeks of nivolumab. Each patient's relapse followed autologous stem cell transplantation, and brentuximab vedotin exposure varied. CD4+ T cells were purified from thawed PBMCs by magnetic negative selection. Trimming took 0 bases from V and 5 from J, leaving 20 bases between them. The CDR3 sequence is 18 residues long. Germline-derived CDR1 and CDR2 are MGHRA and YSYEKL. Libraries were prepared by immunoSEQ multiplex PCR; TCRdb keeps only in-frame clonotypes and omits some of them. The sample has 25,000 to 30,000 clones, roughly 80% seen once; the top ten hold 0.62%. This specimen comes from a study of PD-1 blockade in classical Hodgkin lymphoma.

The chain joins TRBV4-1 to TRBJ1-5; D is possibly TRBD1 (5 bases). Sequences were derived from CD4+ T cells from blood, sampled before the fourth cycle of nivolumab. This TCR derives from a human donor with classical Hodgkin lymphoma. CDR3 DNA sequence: TGCGCCAGCAGCCAAGATGAAATTAGGCAGGGAATATATCAGCCCCAGCATTTT. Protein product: CASSQDEIRQGIYQPQHF.